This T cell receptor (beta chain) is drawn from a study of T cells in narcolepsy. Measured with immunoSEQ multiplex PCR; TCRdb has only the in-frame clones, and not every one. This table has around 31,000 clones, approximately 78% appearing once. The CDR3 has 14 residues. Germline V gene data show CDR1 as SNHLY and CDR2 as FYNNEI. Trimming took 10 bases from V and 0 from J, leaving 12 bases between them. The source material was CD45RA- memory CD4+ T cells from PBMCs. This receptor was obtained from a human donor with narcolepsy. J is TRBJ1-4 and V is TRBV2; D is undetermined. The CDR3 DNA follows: TGTGCCACTAGGACGGTTTCAACTAATGAAAAACTGTTTTTT. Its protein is CATRTVSTNEKLFF.